A single sample is the source of the 9 T cell receptor beta chains below, sequenced in a study of lymphopenia after photon versus proton radiotherapy. Using immunoSEQ multiplex PCR, the repertoire was profiled, and TCRdb retains in-frame clones only, with some absent. The table has tens of thousands of clones, roughly 81% seen once; the top ten hold under 3.5%. Specimen: peripheral blood, collected from a patient treated with photon-based radiotherapy. The receptors come from a woman aged 50 to 60 with pancreatic cancer.

The rearrangement links TRBV2 to TRBJ2-2; 11 nucleotides match TRBD1. The V and J ends lost 7 bases and 7 bases, in that order; junction bases with no gene match: 14. Germline assignment: CDR1 SNHLY and CDR2 FYNNEI. The CDR3 extends over 17 amino acids. In nucleotides, the CDR3 is TGTGCCAGCATCCGTCTCGCCGGACAGGGGGCGAGCGGGGAGCTGTTTTTT. It translates to CASIRLAGQGASGELFF.

The genes are TRBV5-1 and TRBJ2-7, with D tentatively TRBD2 (6 bases). Germline V gene lookup returns CDR1 SGHRS and CDR2 YFSETQ. This CDR3 region has 13 residues. Trimming removed 2 bases at V and 4 bases at J, with 10 bases between. The CDR3 sequence is CASSLPGLYEQYF. CDR3 DNA: TGCGCCAGCAGCTTACCGGGACTGTACGAGCAGTACTTC.

This sequence joins TRBV7-2 and TRBJ2-1; TRBD1 is a possible D gene (6 bases). CDR3 length: 12 residues. The ends were cut back, 1 base at V and 14 bases at J, with 12 bases in the middle. Germline loops: CDR1 SGHTA, CDR2 FQGNSA. The CDR3 nucleotides are TGTGCCAGCAGCTTAGAACGTAAGGGGGAGTTCTTC. This sequence encodes CASSLERKGEFF. Variable domain in full (rest from reference TRBV7-2 and TRBJ2-1): GAGVSQSPSNKVTEKGKDVELRCDPISGHTALYWYRQSLGQGLEFLIYFQGNSAPDKSGLPSDRFSAERTGGSVSTLTIQRTQQEDSAVYLCASSLERKGEFFGPGTRLTVL.

The genes are TRBV2 and TRBJ2-1, with TRBD1 as a possible D gene (6 bases). The CDR3 length is 11 residues. CDR1 is SNHLY, CDR2 FYNNEI, per germline. V gave up 3 bases and J gave up 13 bases, with 10 bases separating them. CDR3 residues: CASSDRDTQFF. The CDR3 bases are TGTGCCAGCAGTGACCGGGACACCCAGTTCTTC.

The J gene is TRBJ1-1, the V gene TRBV6-6; D remains ambiguous. The CDR3 sequence is 15 residues long. Between the trimmed V and J ends, which lost 5 bases and 0 bases, there was a span of 13 bases. CDR1 is MNHNY and CDR2 is SVGAGI in the germline V gene (reference sequence). The CDR3 loop is CASSTNSHMNTEAFF. The DNA for the CDR3 is TGTGCCAGCAGTACCAACAGCCACATGAACACTGAAGCTTTCTTT.

This sequence joins TRBV7-2 and TRBJ1-5; the match to TRBD1 covers 8 bases. Trimming removed 4 bases from V and 3 bases from J; junction bases left unmatched: 11. The CDR3 is 17 residues long. CDR1 and CDR2 from the germline V gene are SGHTA and FQGNSA. This chain's CDR3 is CASSSRGTGGNNQPQHF. As DNA, the CDR3 is TGTGCCAGCAGCTCCCGTGGGACAGGTGGCAACAATCAGCCCCAGCATTTT.

The V and J genes are TRBV28 and TRBJ2-3; tentatively, D is TRBD2 (5 bases). The V gene lost 3 bases and the J gene lost 3 bases, with 13 bases spanning the gap. Germline CDR1 reads MDHEN; CDR2 reads SYDVKM. The CDR3 runs to 15 residues. CDR3 residues: CASSLRVAMTDTQYF. The CDR3 DNA is TGTGCCAGCAGTTTGAGGGTAGCTATGACAGATACGCAGTATTTT.

The rearrangement links TRBV7-2 to TRBJ2-7; TRBD2 matches at 7 bases. V lost 3 bases, J lost 3 bases, and 8 bases stayed unmatched. The germline V gene encodes CDR1 SGHTA and CDR2 FQGNSA. This CDR3 is 15 amino acids long. DNA for the CDR3: TGTGCCAGCAGCTTGGGTCCTAGCGGAAACTACGAGCAGTACTTC. The encoded protein is CASSLGPSGNYEQYF.

The J gene is TRBJ2-1, the V gene TRBV7-7; D gene unclear. The CDR3 runs to 14 residues. Trimming stripped 4 bases from V and 6 bases from J, with 13 bases between. The V gene's germline CDR1 is SSHAT and CDR2 FNYEAQ (reference sequence). The CDR3 here is CASSSPGLGNEQFF. The CDR3 DNA reads TGTGCCAGCAGCTCTCCCGGGCTGGGCAATGAGCAGTTCTTC.